One and the same sample provided the 3 T cell receptor beta chains below, sequenced in a study of T-cell reconstitution after alpha-beta-depleted transplantation in children. Library preparation (for TCRbeta) was performed with unique molecular identifiers. TCRdb itself ran the PCR reads through MiXCR, one entry per CDR3 protein. The sample lists roughly 100,000 distinct CDR3 sequences; approximately 5.4% were seen once. The sample in question was PBMCs, mostly from graft donor cells, obtained 60 days after TCRalphabeta/CD19-depleted stem cell transplant. Receptors were obtained from a female patient aged 2 to 10 who had a stem cell transplant for Fanconi anemia, so the T cells may come from the graft donor.

This clonotype was seen many times. The V and J genes are TRBV14 and TRBJ1-1; 7 bases agree with TRBD1. The CDR3 length is 17 residues. CDR1 and CDR2 from the germline V gene are SGHDN and FVKESK. Unmatched junction bases numbered 14, after V lost 5 bases and J lost 2 bases. CDR3 coding DNA: TGTGCCAGCAGCGCCCTTCCCGGGACAGATAGAAACACTGAAGCTTTCTTT. As protein: CASSALPGTDRNTEAFF.

The chain is built from TRBV7-3 and TRBJ2-6; D uncertain. The CDR3 has 16 amino acids. Trimming shortened V by 2 bases and J by 0 bases, and 8 bases separated the two germline ends. Germline CDR1 reads SGHTA; CDR2 reads FQGTGA. DNA for the CDR3: TGTGCCAGCAGCTTAGGTTCTCTCTCTGGGGCCAACGTCCTGACTTTC. It is translated as CASSLGSLSGANVLTF.

This clonotype was seen at least ten times. The V and J genes are TRBV20-1 and TRBJ1-2; a possible D gene is TRBD1 (6 bases). Trimming took 6 bases from V and 5 from J, leaving 22 bases between them. This CDR3 has 15 residues. In germline, CDR1 is DFQATT, CDR2 SNEGSKA (reference sequence). The CDR3 bases are TGCAGTGCGGGTCGTCAACTCGGACAGTTTTATGGCTACACCTTC. The encoded protein is CSAGRQLGQFYGYTF.